This TCR beta chain was profiled in a study of Graves' ophthalmopathy and Graves' hyperthyroidism. RNA transcripts were the template, and TCR beta CDR3 regions were amplified from them. Second-round multiplex PCR came after first-round RT-PCR with HTBI primers. TCRdb used MiXCR to reprocess the multiplex PCR reads, holding one entry per CDR3 protein. The top ten clones hold 3% to 4% of a sample with 600,000 to 700,000 distinct CDR3 sequences, about 40% of them seen once. Regarding the study as a whole: Blood was where most expanded thyroid clonotypes above 0.001 frequency also turned up.

Among the exclusions were patients with other autoimmune diseases, uncontrolled infections, pregnancy or lactation. As diagnostic evidence, clinical symptoms, serum thyroxine, TRAb, thyroid ultrasound and orbital computed tomography were relied upon. Concerning this clonotype itself: Antigen specificity is unknown.

The CDR3 contains 17 residues. Trimming shortened V by 5 bases and J by 4 bases, and 20 bases separated the two germline ends. Germline V lookup: CDR1 SGHTA, CDR2 FQGNSA. The chain joins TRBV7-2 to TRBJ1-4, with TRBD1 as a possible D gene (6 bases). The specimen sequenced was peripheral blood. This sequence originates from an adult man with Graves' ophthalmopathy. CDR3 coding DNA: TGTGCCAGCAGCCCGAAGGAGCTACAGGGCAATAATGAAAAACTGTTTTTT. As protein: CASSPKELQGNNEKLFF.